This T cell receptor (beta chain) originates from a study of blood T cell repertoires in COVID-19. Authors' methods: Estimation of nucleated cell counts was performed using reference gene primer amplification. Clones were read by immunoSEQ multiplex PCR, and TCRdb kept only the in-frame ones, dropping some. That table furnishes V, J and clone size, whereas the DNA furnished D and trimming. The repertoire holds about 180,000 clones, with 88% as singletons. The CDR3 is 13 amino acids. V lost 5 bases, J lost 4 bases, and 12 bases lay in between. Germline V gives CDR1 SGHRS, CDR2 YFSETQ. This TCR was recovered from a woman in her twenties or thirties with acute or convalescent COVID-19. The rearrangement joins TRBV5-1 to TRBJ1-2, with D possibly TRBD1 on 5 matching bases. Sequenced sample: peripheral blood. The CDR3 sequence: CASRIQEGYGYTF. Written as DNA, the CDR3 is TGCGCCAGCAGGATACAGGAGGGCTATGGCTACACCTTC.